The T cell receptor beta chain under discussion was sequenced for a study of blood T cell repertoires in COVID-19. Measured with immunoSEQ multiplex PCR; TCRdb has only the in-frame clones, and not every one. The sample shows under 200,000 clones, about 80% of them seen only once. The V end was cut by 5 bases, the J end by 1 base, with 14 bases between. Per germline, CDR1 SGHAT and CDR2 FQNNGV. This CDR3 comprises 15 residues. The sequence was obtained from a woman in her sixties or seventies with COVID-19, enrolled during active disease. The V call is TRBV11-2, the J call TRBJ1-1; D gene unclear. The source material was peripheral blood. The CDR3 DNA reads TGTGCCAGCAGCCCGCCGGGATTCACGAACACTGAAGCTTTCTTT. It translates to CASSPPGFTNTEAFF.